This T cell receptor (beta chain) was retrieved from a study of T cells in narcolepsy. The data were produced by immunoSEQ multiplex PCR, yet TCRdb's version contains in-frame clones alone and is incomplete. The sample yields roughly 25,000 clones, about 85% seen once. Only one count was recorded for this clone. Its antigen is undetermined. Germline values: CDR1 ENHRY, CDR2 SYGVKD. CDR3 length: 14 residues. J gave up 0 bases and V 10 bases, and 9 bases lay outside the gene matches. General study points: Autoreactive clone sequences were missing from some blood memory CD4+ repertoires. Autoreactive HCRT-specific and TRIB2-specific clonotypes were marked in same-patient CSF-versus-blood CD4+ comparisons.

Sequencing was done on a sample of CD45RA- memory CD4+ T cells from PBMCs. The J gene is TRBJ2-7, the V gene TRBV10-3; TRBD2 agrees at 7 bases. This TCR came from a human donor with narcolepsy. This CDR3 reads CATMGAGISYEQYF. CDR3 sequence (DNA): TGTGCCACAATGGGAGCGGGAATCTCCTACGAGCAGTACTTC.